These 28 T cell receptor beta chains were all obtained from the same sample, sequenced in a study of T-cell reconstitution after alpha-beta-depleted transplantation in children. The library targeted TCRbeta and was prepared with unique molecular identifiers. From the PCR reads, TCRdb called clonotypes with MiXCR, one entry per CDR3 protein. The sample carries about 610,000 distinct CDR3 sequences, more than 9% recorded once. Sequenced here: PBMCs from the stem cell graft donor, sampled from the stem cell graft. All receptors come from a human donor who donated a stem cell graft to a child with acute myeloid leukemia.

In its sample, this clonotype was seen many times. This sequence joins TRBV10-3 and TRBJ2-3, with D possibly being TRBD1 (6 bases). CDR1 ENHRY and CDR2 SYGVKD come from the germline V gene. The CDR3 sequence is 14 residues long. V dropped 6 bases and J dropped 0 bases, with 10 bases sitting between them. The CDR3 DNA is TGTGCCATCAGCCCGGACAGAAGCACAGATACGCAGTATTTT. It yields the protein CAISPDRSTDTQYF.

Regarding this clonotype: A read error may account for a junction end that differs from germline. The chain has TRBV11-2 and TRBJ2-4; D gene uncertain. CDR3 length equals 12 residues. Germline V gene lookup returns CDR1 SGHAT and CDR2 FQNNGV. For the CDR3, the DNA is TGTGCCAGCAGCCCCGGGCCGTACATTCAGCACTTC. This sequence encodes CASSPGPYIQHF.

This rearrangement joins TRBV29-1 to TRBJ2-5, with TRBD2 identical over 11 bases. The CDR3 contains 15 residues. CDR1 is SQVTM and CDR2 is ANQGSEA in the germline V gene. With 3 bases clipped from V and 5 bases from J, the junction kept 8 bases outside the gene matches. CDR3 sequence: CSVEETSGMFETQYF. DNA for the CDR3: TGCAGCGTTGAGGAGACTAGCGGGATGTTCGAGACCCAGTACTTC. The entire variable domain, with the rest obtained from reference TRBV29-1 and TRBJ2-5, is as follows: SAVISQKPSRDICQRGTSLTIQCQVDSQVTMMFWYRQQPGQSLTLIATANQGSEATYESGFVIDKFPISRPNLTFSTLTVSNMSPEDSSIYLCSVEETSGMFETQYFGPGTRLLVL.

CDR3 loop: CASSLVGKDEQFF. DNA for the CDR3: TGTGCCAGCAGTTTAGTAGGAAAAGATGAGCAGTTCTTC. The rearrangement links TRBV12-3 or TRBV12-4 to TRBJ2-1; D remains unclear. The CDR3 is made up of 13 amino acids. V lost 1 base, J lost 8 bases, and 9 bases lay in between.

This clonotype was recorded at least ten times. The V and J genes are TRBV29-1 and TRBJ2-3; D remains unclear. The CDR3 runs to 11 residues. Germline V gene data show CDR1 as SQVTM and CDR2 as ANQGSEA. Trimming cost V 6 bases and J 4 bases, with 8 bases left between them. CDR3 bases: TGCAGCGTGCGTATTTCAGATACGCAGTATTTT. Protein: CSVRISDTQYF.

CDR3 DNA sequence: TGTGCCAGCTCACCCGGGACTAGGAGAGAGACCCAGTACTTC. It yields the protein CASSPGTRRETQYF. The chain joins TRBV18 to TRBJ2-5, with 8 bases matching TRBD2. CDR3 length: 14 residues. The V segment lost 3 bases and the J segment 4 bases; nucleotides outside the gene matches: 4. CDR1 KGHSH and CDR2 LQKENI come from the germline V gene.

This clonotype has ten or more counts. V gene TRBV7-2 combines with J gene TRBJ2-7; 7 nucleotides agree with TRBD2. Germline assignment: CDR1 SGHTA and CDR2 FQGNSA. The length of the CDR3 is 15 residues. V shed 5 bases and J 0 bases; nucleotides not matched to a gene: 7. CDR3 coding DNA: TGTGCCAGCAGCCCTAGCGGAGGCGGCTCCTACGAGCAGTACTTC. Amino acids: CASSPSGGGSYEQYF.

This clonotype was counted ten times or more. V gene TRBV11-1 combines with J gene TRBJ2-7, with D possibly being TRBD1 or TRBD2 (5 bases each). Trimming shortened V by 0 bases and J by 7 bases, and 16 bases separated the two germline ends. The germline V gene encodes CDR1 SGHAT and CDR2 FQDESV (reference sequence). The CDR3 has 15 amino acids. DNA for the CDR3: TGTGCCAGCAGCTTAGCAGGGACGGACCCCTGGGAGCAGTACTTC. It specifies CASSLAGTDPWEQYF.

This clonotype showed up just a few times. This chain joins TRBV6-1 and TRBJ1-1; D ambiguous. The CDR3 extends over 12 amino acids. The germline gives CDR1 MNHNS, CDR2 SASEGT. V was clipped by 6 bases and J by 4 bases, with 9 bases between them. The CDR3 spells CASRRTVTEAFF. The CDR3 bases are TGTGCCAGCAGGCGGACTGTCACTGAAGCTTTCTTT.

The chain links TRBV6-1 to TRBJ1-5, with 9 bases lining up with TRBD1. Unmatched junction bases numbered 4, after V lost 6 bases and J lost 4 bases. Germline V CDR1 and CDR2: MNHNS, SASEGT. This CDR3 region has 14 residues. CDR3: CASSRQGVNQPQHF. CDR3 sequence (DNA): TGTGCCAGCAGCAGACAGGGGGTAAATCAGCCCCAGCATTTT.

This clonotype showed up just a few times. The chain carries TRBV18 and TRBJ1-4, with 8 bases matching TRBD1. The CDR3 is 15 amino acids. Trimming cost V 3 bases and J 10 bases; bases outside gene matches: 10. Germline-derived CDR1 and CDR2 are KGHSH and LQKENI. CDR3 sequence: CASSPQQGALLKLFF. CDR3 coding DNA: TGTGCCAGCTCACCGCAGCAGGGGGCGCTTCTAAAACTGTTTTTT.

The chain is built from TRBV20-1 and TRBJ2-1, with D maybe TRBD2 (6 bases). This CDR3 has 16 amino acids. V dropped 3 bases and J dropped 5 bases, with 20 bases sitting between them. Germline CDR1 DFQATT, CDR2 SNEGSKA (reference sequence). For the CDR3, the DNA is TGCAGTGCTAGGTTGTTGGTCAGCGGGCTTAACAATGAGCAGTTCTTC. This codes for CSARLLVSGLNNEQFF.

This clonotype was seen ten or more times. The chain uses TRBV4-1 and TRBJ2-1; the match to TRBD2 covers 14 bases. Looked up from germline, CDR1 is MGHRA and CDR2 is YSYEKL. The length of the CDR3 is 21 residues. Trimming cost V 0 bases and J 2 bases; bases outside gene matches: 12. The CDR3 region is CASSQDHPGTSGSFPYNEQFF. Here the CDR3 DNA reads TGCGCCAGCAGCCAAGATCATCCCGGGACTAGCGGGAGTTTCCCCTACAATGAGCAGTTCTTC.

The rearrangement links TRBV9 to TRBJ2-7, with a tentative D call TRBD1 (6 bases). The CDR3 sequence is 16 residues long. Trimming shortened V by 2 bases and J by 1 base, and 16 bases separated the two germline ends. Germline V gene sequence: CDR1 SGDLS, CDR2 YYNGEE. Written as DNA, the CDR3 is TGTGCCAGCAGCGTGGGGGCCGCTATCTTGTCCTACGAGCAGTACTTC. Translation gives CASSVGAAILSYEQYF.

The V and J genes are TRBV6-2 or TRBV6-3 and TRBJ2-5; 10 bases line up with TRBD2. The junction had 15 bases not matched to a gene; V was cut back by 4 bases and J by 7 bases. The V gene's germline CDR1 is MNHEY and CDR2 SVGEGT. The CDR3 is 17 residues long. CDR3 DNA: TGTGCCAGCAGTTCCGTCGGACTAGCGGCAAGAGGCGGGACCCAGTACTTC. Its translation is CASSSVGLAARGGTQYF.

V gene TRBV7-2 combines with J gene TRBJ2-7, with D tentatively TRBD1 or TRBD2 (5 bases each). Germline V lookup: CDR1 SGHTA, CDR2 FQGNSA. The CDR3 contains 17 residues. Trimming cost V 2 bases and J 0 bases, with 17 bases left between them. The CDR3 loop is CASSLLGRAILSYEQYF. In nucleotides, the CDR3 is TGTGCCAGCAGCTTATTGGGGCGGGCGATACTCTCCTACGAGCAGTACTTC.

This clonotype was picked up a small number of times. The V call is TRBV3-1, the J call TRBJ2-7; maybe TRBD2 (5 bases). The CDR3 has 15 residues. Trimming pared 3 bases from V and 6 bases from J, leaving 18 bases between. CDR1 is LGHDT, CDR2 YNNKEL, per germline (reference sequence). The CDR3 DNA is TGTGCCAGCAGCCAGGAGGTCCTCCATCCCAGCGAGCAGTACTTC. Amino acid sequence: CASSQEVLHPSEQYF.

This chain uses TRBV12-3 or TRBV12-4 with TRBJ1-1, with D unclear. The CDR3 contains 12 residues. V gave up 7 bases and J gave up 2 bases, with 8 bases separating them. In DNA form, the CDR3 reads TGTGCCAGCACCCAGTCTAACACTGAAGCTTTCTTT. Residues: CASTQSNTEAFF.

This clonotype has a handful of counts. CDR3 DNA sequence: TGTGCCAGCAGACTACAGGGGCCCTCCTACAATGAGCAGTTCTTC. As protein: CASRLQGPSYNEQFF. V usage is TRBV6-5 and J usage is TRBJ2-1; 7 bases are shared with TRBD1. The CDR3 sequence is 15 residues long. The J segment lost 0 bases and the V segment lost 6 bases, leaving 5 bases of the junction unmatched. Germline assignment: CDR1 MNHEY and CDR2 SVGAGI.

The chain uses TRBV12-3 or TRBV12-4 and TRBJ2-7; tentatively, D is TRBD1 or TRBD2 (6 bases each). The ends were cut back, 3 bases at V and 3 bases at J, with 12 bases in the middle. This CDR3 is built from 14 residues. CDR3 coding DNA: TGTGCCAGCAGTTTCGGGGGCGGGAACTACGAGCAGTACTTC. This sequence encodes CASSFGGGNYEQYF.

V gene TRBV4-3 combines with J gene TRBJ2-7, with D uncertain. The CDR3 has 14 amino acids. Trimming took off 0 bases at V and 6 bases at J, with 12 bases between the two ends. Per the germline V gene, CDR1 is LGHNA and CDR2 is YSLEER. CDR3: CASSQEVESGEQYF. The CDR3 bases are TGCGCCAGCAGCCAAGAGGTAGAGTCCGGCGAGCAGTACTTC.

This clonotype has just a few counts. The chain uses TRBV13 and TRBJ2-3, with D maybe TRBD1 (6 bases). Per the germline V gene, CDR1 is PRHDT and CDR2 is FYEKMQ (reference sequence). The CDR3 extends over 15 amino acids. V gave up 5 bases and J gave up 2 bases, with 14 bases separating them. The CDR3 reads CASSPWTEFTDTQYF. CDR3 nucleotide sequence: TGTGCCAGCAGCCCCTGGACAGAGTTCACAGATACGCAGTATTTT.

In its sample, this clonotype was seen a few times. The chain joins TRBV7-8 to TRBJ2-3, with TRBD2 matching 8 bases. The V segment lost 4 bases and the J segment 8 bases; nucleotides outside the gene matches: 11. Germline V gene data show CDR1 as SGHVS and CDR2 as FQNEAQ. The CDR3 has 15 residues. This chain's CDR3 is CASSSTSETSGTQYF. CDR3 in DNA: TGTGCCAGCAGCTCGACTAGCGAGACCTCCGGTACGCAGTATTTT.

This clonotype was detected only a few times. The CDR3 DNA is TGCAGTGCTAGGGCTAGTCACAATGAGCAGTTCTTC. Its translation: CSARASHNEQFF. The chain uses TRBV20-1 and TRBJ2-1; D gene uncertain. The CDR3 runs to 12 residues. Germline CDR1 and CDR2: DFQATT and SNEGSKA (reference sequence). V was clipped by 3 bases and J by 5 bases, with 8 bases between them.

This clonotype was seen more than once but under ten times. The chain carries TRBV20-1 and TRBJ2-7, with D possibly TRBD1 on 5 matching bases. There are 14 residues in the CDR3. The V gene's germline CDR1 is DFQATT and CDR2 SNEGSKA (reference sequence). The ends were cut back, 5 bases at V and 1 base at J, with 15 bases in the middle. The CDR3 nucleotides are TGCAGTGCTCCAGGGTTGTCGAGGTCCTACGAGCAGTACTTC. It is translated as CSAPGLSRSYEQYF.

The J gene is TRBJ2-1, the V gene TRBV7-8; 9 bases map to TRBD2. Germline-derived CDR1 and CDR2 are SGHVS and FQNEAQ. V lost 3 bases and J lost 8; bases outside the gene matches: 2. The CDR3 has 13 amino acids. This CDR3 is CASSLLAGYEQFF. For the CDR3, the DNA is TGTGCCAGCAGCTTGCTAGCGGGATATGAGCAGTTCTTC.

This sequence joins TRBV20-1 and TRBJ2-1; no clear D. The CDR3 is made up of 12 amino acids. Germline CDR1 reads DFQATT; CDR2 reads SNEGSKA (reference sequence). V lost 5 bases and J lost 3, with 8 bases in between. For the CDR3, the DNA is TGCAGTGCTGGGTATGGCTACAATGAGCAGTTCTTC. Protein product: CSAGYGYNEQFF.

There are many counts of this clonotype. The chain employs TRBV29-1 and TRBJ2-3, with 7 bases aligning to TRBD2. Germline V CDR1 and CDR2: SQVTM, ANQGSEA. There are 13 residues in the CDR3. The V segment lost 7 bases and the J segment 5 bases; nucleotides outside the gene matches: 9. CDR3: CSAAGAGKDTQYF. The CDR3 coding sequence is TGCAGCGCCGCTGGAGCGGGAAAAGATACGCAGTATTTT.